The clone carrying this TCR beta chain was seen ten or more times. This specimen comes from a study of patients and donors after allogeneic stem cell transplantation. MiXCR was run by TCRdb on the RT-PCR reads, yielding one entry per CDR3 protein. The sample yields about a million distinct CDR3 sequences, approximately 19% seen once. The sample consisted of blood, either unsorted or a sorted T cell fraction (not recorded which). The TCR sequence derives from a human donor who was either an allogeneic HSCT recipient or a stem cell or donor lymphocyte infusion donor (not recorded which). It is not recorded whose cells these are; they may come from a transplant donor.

The DNA for the CDR3 is TGTGCCATCAGTGGGACATCAGATGGCAATCAGCCCCAGCATTTT. As protein: CAISGTSDGNQPQHF. V gene TRBV10-3 combines with J gene TRBJ1-5; perhaps TRBD1 as D (5 bases). V was trimmed by 4 bases and J by 2 bases, leaving 12 bases between them. The V gene's germline CDR1 is ENHRY and CDR2 SYGVKD. The CDR3 is made up of 15 amino acids.